This T cell receptor beta chain was documented in a study of blood T cells in healthy people across ages. Study-wide background: When template switching was applied, about one barcoded beta molecule was captured per two T cells.

General study results and limits: TCR beta diversity, measured per million T cells, fell in a roughly linear way with age.

The CDR3 length is 15 residues. Per germline, CDR1 SGHRS and CDR2 YFSETQ. For this clonotype: Its target is unknown.

A second PCR of roughly 7 to 11 cycles used a sample-barcoded 5' primer and a J-beta primer mix. MiXCR, applied by TCRdb to the 5' RACE reads, yields one record per CDR3 protein. Among roughly 640,000 distinct CDR3 sequences listed, approximately 30% were seen once. The chain has TRBV5-1 and TRBJ2-5; D could derive from TRBD1 or TRBD2 (5 bases each). The DNA end favors TRBJ2-7, so the J call may be wrong. The TCR comes from a woman aged 80 or over in good health. The specimen was blood. The CDR3 nucleotides read TGCGCCAGCAGCCAAGATAGGGACGCTTCGGACGAGCAGTACTTC. This sequence encodes CASSQDRDASDEQYF.